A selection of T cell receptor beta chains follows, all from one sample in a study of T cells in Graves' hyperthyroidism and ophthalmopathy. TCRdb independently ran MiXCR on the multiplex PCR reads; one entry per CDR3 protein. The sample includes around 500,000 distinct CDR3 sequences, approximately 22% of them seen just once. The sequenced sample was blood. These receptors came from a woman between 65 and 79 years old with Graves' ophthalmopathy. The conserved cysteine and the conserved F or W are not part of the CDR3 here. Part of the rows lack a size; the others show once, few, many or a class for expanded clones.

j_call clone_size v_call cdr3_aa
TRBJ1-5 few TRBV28 ASSLNGLSQPQH
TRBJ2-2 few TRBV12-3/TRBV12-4 ASSLVVSGELF
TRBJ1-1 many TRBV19 ASSLDGQNTEAF
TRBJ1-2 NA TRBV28 ASSLQQLNYGYT
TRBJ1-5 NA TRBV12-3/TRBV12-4 ASSLRTFQPQH
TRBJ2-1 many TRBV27 ASRRGGDEQF
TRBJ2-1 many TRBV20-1 SGRLAGYNEQF
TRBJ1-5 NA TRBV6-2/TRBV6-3 ASSYRAVTDSNQPQH
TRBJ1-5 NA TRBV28 ASSYRQGRDQPQH
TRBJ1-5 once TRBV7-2 ASSLQGGNSNQPQH
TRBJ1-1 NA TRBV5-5 ASTRRDRSNTEAF
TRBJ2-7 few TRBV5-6 ASSAGHQWSYEQY
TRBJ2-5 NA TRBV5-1 ASDTAGGSEETQY
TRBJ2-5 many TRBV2 ASSERRPQY
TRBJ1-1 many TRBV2 ASSEGAGYGSF
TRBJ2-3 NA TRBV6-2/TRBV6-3 ASSYTLTPGGTDTQY
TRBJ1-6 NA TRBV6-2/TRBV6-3 ASSYHPERRYNSPLH
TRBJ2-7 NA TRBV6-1 ASRRTPGTSDYEQY
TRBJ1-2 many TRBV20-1 SARGDREGYT
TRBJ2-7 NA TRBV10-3 AISPDRGLFYEQY
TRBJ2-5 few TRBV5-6 ACSSSGRAVETQY